The next 18 T cell receptor beta chains were all read from a single sample in a study of cytomegalovirus exposure and HLA in healthy donors. 60 Vbeta and 13 Jbeta primers were used in PCR. The table came from immunoSEQ multiplex PCR; TCRdb's copy has only in-frame clones and leaves some out. The repertoire holds about 200,000 clones, with around 64% as singletons. Specimen: PBMCs. Receptors originate from a man in his forties in good health and CMV-seropositive.

V gene TRBV10-3 combines with J gene TRBJ2-5, with 9 bases that match TRBD1. The J call may be wrong; the DNA end is better matched by TRBJ2-7. CDR1 ENHRY and CDR2 SYGVKD come from the germline V gene. This CDR3 region has 14 residues. Here the CDR3 DNA reads TGTGCCATCAAAGGGACAGGGATAGACGACGAGCAGTACTTC. Protein product: CAIKGTGIDDEQYF.

The V gene is TRBV4-2, the J gene TRBJ1-2, with 12 bases aligning to TRBD1. Trimming at V came to 4 bases and at J to 0 bases, leaving 21 bases not matched to a gene. Germline assignment: CDR1 LGHNA and CDR2 YNFKEQ. The CDR3 contains 22 residues. CDR3 sequence: CASSREDGTGGYNLIANYGYTF. For the CDR3, the DNA is TGTGCCAGCAGCCGGGAGGACGGGACAGGGGGCTATAACCTAATAGCTAACTATGGCTACACCTTC.

The chain carries TRBV11-2 and TRBJ1-2; 8 bases align to TRBD1. V lost 1 base to trimming and J lost 8 bases; unmatched junction nucleotides: 9. This CDR3 region has 15 residues. From germline, CDR1 is SGHAT and CDR2 FQNNGV. The CDR3 loop is CASSLGTGHMQGYTF. CDR3 bases: TGTGCCAGCAGCTTAGGGACAGGGCACATGCAGGGCTACACCTTC.

This clone appeared a few times. The chain uses TRBV19 and TRBJ2-7; no reliable D call. Germline V gives CDR1 LNHDA, CDR2 SQIVND (reference sequence). This CDR3 has 15 amino acids. V lost 3 bases, J lost 0 bases, and 12 bases lay in between. As DNA, the CDR3 is TGTGCCAGTAGTATCTATATCTCTACCTCCTACGAGCAGTACTTC. It is translated as CASSIYISTSYEQYF.

This clone has only a few counts. J is TRBJ2-3 and V is TRBV7-2; 12 bases map to TRBD2. The germline V gene encodes CDR1 SGHTA and CDR2 FQGNSA. The CDR3 covers 16 residues. V lost 5 bases to trimming and J lost 7 bases; unmatched junction nucleotides: 10. The CDR3 sequence is CASSGASGGAVNTQYF. CDR3 DNA: TGTGCCAGCAGCGGTGCTAGCGGGGGGGCCGTAAATACGCAGTATTTT.

CDR3 nucleotides: TGCGCCAGCAGCCGCACCACACTGGACAGGGGAGGCTACGAGCAGTACTTC. Translating gives CASSRTTLDRGGYEQYF. The chain uses TRBV5-1 and TRBJ2-7, with 9 bases fitting TRBD1. Trimming at V came to 4 bases and at J to 3 bases, leaving 14 bases not matched to a gene. The CDR3 contains 17 residues. Germline V gives CDR1 SGHRS, CDR2 YFSETQ.

The J gene is TRBJ2-3, the V gene TRBV7-6; possibly TRBD2 for D (6 bases). CDR3 size: 15 residues. V was trimmed by 0 bases and J by 0 bases, leaving 7 bases between them. Germline V gene sequence: CDR1 SGHVS, CDR2 FNYEAQ. The CDR3 is CASSLAGGSTDTQYF. The CDR3 nucleotides read TGTGCCAGCAGCTTAGCGGGGGGAAGCACAGATACGCAGTATTTT.

The DNA of the CDR3 is TGTGCCAGCACACTCATAGCGGGGGGGGAAGAGACCCAGTACTTC. Encoded protein: CASTLIAGGEETQYF. The chain couples TRBV6-6 to TRBJ2-5, with TRBD2 matching 11 bases. Unmatched junction bases numbered 7, after V lost 7 bases and J lost 3 bases. This CDR3 region has 15 residues. The V gene's germline CDR1 is MNHNY and CDR2 SVGAGI (reference sequence).

The V gene is TRBV7-3, the J gene TRBJ2-3, with D possibly matching TRBD2 (5 bases). Between the trimmed V and J ends, which lost 2 bases and 0 bases, there was a span of 12 bases. The germline CDR1 and CDR2 sequences are SGHTA and FQGTGA. This CDR3 region has 16 residues. The CDR3 protein is CASSLGGRSSTDTQYF. CDR3 coding DNA: TGTGCCAGCAGCTTAGGAGGCCGTTCTAGCACAGATACGCAGTATTTT.

This rearrangement joins TRBV5-8 to TRBJ1-1, with D possibly matching TRBD1 (5 bases). Germline CDR1 and CDR2: SGHTS and YDEGEE. CDR3 size: 14 residues. V was trimmed by 7 bases and J by 0 bases, leaving 13 bases between them. CDR3 sequence reads: CASRWGVLNTEAFF. The DNA of the CDR3 is TGTGCCAGCCGCTGGGGCGTCTTGAACACTGAAGCTTTCTTT.

This rearrangement joins TRBV5-6 to TRBJ2-1; 11 nucleotides align to TRBD1. V lost 1 base, J lost 7 bases, and 7 bases stayed unmatched. CDR1 and CDR2 (germline): SGHDT, YYEEEE. The CDR3 covers 16 residues. The CDR3 DNA reads TGTGCCAGCAGCTTGTACGGGACAGGGGGTTTGAATGAGCAGTTCTTC. Translation: CASSLYGTGGLNEQFF.

This clone was seen once. The chain carries TRBV5-1 and TRBJ1-1, with D hard to call. V was trimmed by 4 bases and J by 3 bases, leaving 10 bases between them. The CDR3 contains 13 residues. Germline loops: CDR1 SGHRS, CDR2 YFSETQ. The CDR3 DNA reads as TGCGCCAGCAGCCTGGGCGTGGACACTGAAGCTTTCTTT. Encoded protein: CASSLGVDTEAFF.

This clone was detected only a few times. The genes are TRBV6-5 and TRBJ1-4, with D maybe TRBD1 (5 bases). V was pared by 6 bases and J by 5 bases, with 13 bases between. Germline values: CDR1 MNHEY, CDR2 SVGAGI. The length of the CDR3 is 14 residues. The CDR3 loop is CASSREGRNEKLFF. The CDR3 nucleotides read TGTGCCAGCAGCCGGGAGGGGCGCAATGAAAAACTGTTTTTT.

The CDR3 spells CASSDTSGRNTGELFF. The DNA of the CDR3 is TGCGCCAGCAGTGACACTAGCGGGCGAAACACCGGGGAGCTGTTTTTT. The chain employs TRBV10-1 and TRBJ2-2; 9 bases agree with TRBD2. V lost 3 bases and J lost 2; bases outside the gene matches: 4. CDR1 is WNHNN and CDR2 is SYGVQD in the germline V gene (reference sequence). The CDR3 totals 16 residues.

V and J are TRBV5-8 and TRBJ2-5, with 8 bases lining up with TRBD1. The junction had 15 bases not matched to a gene; V was cut back by 4 bases and J by 1 base. The CDR3 runs 18 residues. Germline CDR1 and CDR2: SGHTS and YDEGEE. This CDR3 reads CASSTMRQGIGLQETQYF. In DNA form, the CDR3 reads TGTGCCAGCAGCACGATGCGACAGGGGATCGGGCTCCAAGAGACCCAGTACTTC.

This clone was counted between two and nine times. V usage is TRBV6-5 and J usage is TRBJ2-3, with 7 bases fitting TRBD2. Trimming took 4 bases from V and 0 from J; bases not matched to a gene: 1. The CDR3 spans 14 residues. Germline V lookup: CDR1 MNHEY, CDR2 SVGAGI. The chain's CDR3 is CASSWGGSTDTQYF. CDR3 DNA sequence: TGTGCCAGCAGTTGGGGGGGGAGCACAGATACGCAGTATTTT.

V usage is TRBV5-1 and J usage is TRBJ1-2, with a weak D call TRBD1 (5 bases). V lost 4 bases to trimming and J lost 6 bases, with 7 bases between them. This CDR3 is 11 amino acids long. Per the germline V gene, CDR1 is SGHRS and CDR2 is YFSETQ. This CDR3 reads CASSPGNGYTF. The CDR3 DNA is TGCGCCAGCAGCCCAGGGAATGGCTACACCTTC. Full variable domain (remainder filled in from reference TRBV5-1 and TRBJ1-2): KAGVTQTPRYLIKTRGQQVTLSCSPISGHRSVSWYQQTPGQGLQFLFEYFSETQRNKGNFPGRFSGRQFSNSRSEMNVSTLELGDSALYLCASSPGNGYTFGSGTRLTVV.

The V call is TRBV5-1, the J call TRBJ2-7; TRBD1 agrees at 8 bases. In germline, CDR1 is SGHRS, CDR2 YFSETQ. CDR3 length: 17 residues. V lost 3 bases and J lost 1; bases outside the gene matches: 12. The CDR3 here is CASSSGTGSGTSYEQYF. CDR3 in DNA: TGCGCCAGCAGCTCCGGGACAGGATCGGGAACTTCCTACGAGCAGTACTTC.